This T cell receptor (beta chain) appears in the sequencing data of a study of blood T cell repertoires in COVID-19. Source study methods: Reference gene primer amplification gave nucleated cell count estimates. Assay used: immunoSEQ multiplex PCR; TCRdb lists only in-frame clones, some missing. The V and J calls and the clone size are those of that table, but D and trimming were determined from the DNA. Counted here are approximately 170,000 clones, about 83% occurring once; the ten biggest clones make up over 3.5%. The clonotype comes from a man aged 18 to 30 with active or convalescent COVID-19. The sample comprised peripheral blood.

Written as DNA, the CDR3 is TGTGCCAGCAGTTATGGGCGATTACGGGGCTCCTACGAGCAGTACGTC. It yields the protein CASSYGRLRGSYEQYV. The V gene is TRBV28, the J gene TRBJ2-7; D may be TRBD2 (5 bases). Trimming left V 4 bases short and J 0 bases short, with 16 bases between. The CDR3 has 16 amino acids. Germline CDR1 MDHEN, CDR2 SYDVKM.